The clone carrying this T cell receptor (beta chain) occurred a few times. Its cognate antigen is unknown. These data belong to a study of identical twins. TCRdb independently ran MiXCR on the 5' RACE reads; one entry per CDR3 protein. The profile shows a few hundred thousand distinct CDR3 sequences, 9% to 10% of them singletons. General study points: Out-of-frame alpha sequences common to twins were enriched for low generation probability. For cord blood, abundant beta clonotypes had fewer insertions, unlike memory repertoires, which showed none.

Trimming took 11 bases from V and 8 from J, leaving 15 bases between them. The length of the CDR3 is 11 residues. Germline assignment: CDR1 MNHEY and CDR2 SVGAGI. These data were also reused for a study on yellow fever vaccine responses in identical twins.

This TCR derives from a woman aged 18-29 years in good health. Material: PBMCs. This chain uses TRBV6-5 with TRBJ1-2; D is undetermined. The CDR3 here is CAVLGVEGYTF. CDR3 sequence (DNA): TGTGCCGTCCTTGGGGTCGAGGGCTACACCTTC.